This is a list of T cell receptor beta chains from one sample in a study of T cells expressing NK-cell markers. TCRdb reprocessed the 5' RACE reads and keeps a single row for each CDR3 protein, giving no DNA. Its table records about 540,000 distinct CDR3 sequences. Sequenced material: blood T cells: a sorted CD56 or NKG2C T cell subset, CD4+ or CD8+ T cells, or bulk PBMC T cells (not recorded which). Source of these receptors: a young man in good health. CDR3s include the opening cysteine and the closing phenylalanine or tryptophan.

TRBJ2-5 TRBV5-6 CASSSVSVRLADQETQYF
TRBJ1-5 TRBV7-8 CASSLGDLKPQHF
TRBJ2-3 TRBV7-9 CASSLAAGVTDTQYF
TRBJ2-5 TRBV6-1 CASSADRATQYF
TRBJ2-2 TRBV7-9 CASSLRGSVPGELFF
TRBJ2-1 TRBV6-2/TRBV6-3 CASSYPRQFPWAFEQFF
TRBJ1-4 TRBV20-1 CSATLRDKLFF
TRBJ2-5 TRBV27 CASVPTPGETQYF
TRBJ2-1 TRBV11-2 CASSLVASIGNEQFF
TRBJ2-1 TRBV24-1 CATSDRVSQVDNEQFF
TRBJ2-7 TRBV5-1 CASSSRGGPYEQYF
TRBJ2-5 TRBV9 CASSVGLAGTQYF
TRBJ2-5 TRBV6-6 CASKGEGTQYF
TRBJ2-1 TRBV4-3 CASSQEILGGISSYNEQFF
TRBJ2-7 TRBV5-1 CASSSQTSGISYEQYF
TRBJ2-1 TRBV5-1 CASSLRSLPGTGGDEQFF
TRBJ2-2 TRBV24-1 CATAMGLAQNTGELFF
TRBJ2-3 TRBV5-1 CASSDARGATDTQYF
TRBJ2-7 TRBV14 CASRETAAYEQYF
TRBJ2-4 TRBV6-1 CASTETVDRVVRNIQYF
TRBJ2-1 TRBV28 CASTKGVWSYNEQFF
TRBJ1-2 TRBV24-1 CATSAMGREDGYTF
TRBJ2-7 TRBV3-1 CARSQVPGSTYEQYF
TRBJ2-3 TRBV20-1 CSAVRPGGPNTQYF
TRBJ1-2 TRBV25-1 CASTTGSPSNYGYTF
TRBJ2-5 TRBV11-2 CASSPGARGNIQETQYF
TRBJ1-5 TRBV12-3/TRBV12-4 CASSLALGDGNQPQHF
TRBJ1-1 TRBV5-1 CASSAKTGTGSTEAFF
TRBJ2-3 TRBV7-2 CASGRAGYTQYF
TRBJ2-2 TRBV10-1 CASRRLTDTGELFF
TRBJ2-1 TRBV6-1 CASRITDARVEQFF
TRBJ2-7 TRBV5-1 CASSMRERGYEQYF
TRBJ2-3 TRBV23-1 CANKGIPDTQYF
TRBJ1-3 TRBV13 CASSLARSGNTIYF
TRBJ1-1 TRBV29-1 CSVSRTVGDTEAFF
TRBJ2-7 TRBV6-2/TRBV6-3 CASSSVAGDSSYEQYF
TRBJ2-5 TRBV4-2 CASSQERANPQETQYF
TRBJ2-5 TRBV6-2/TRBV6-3 CASSVGTGARQETQYF
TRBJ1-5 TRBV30 CAWSDRSLDQPQHF
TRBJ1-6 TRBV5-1 CASSLGNSPLHF
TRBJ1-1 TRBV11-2 CASSSPTRREAFF
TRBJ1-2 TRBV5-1 CASSLAPPTNYGYTF
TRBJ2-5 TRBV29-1 CSVEDQDGATQYF
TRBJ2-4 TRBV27 CASSLGGFAKNIQYF
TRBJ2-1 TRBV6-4 CASSDEIGDEQFF
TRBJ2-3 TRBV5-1 CASSFGVARGRTDTQYF
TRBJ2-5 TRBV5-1 CASSLAQTSGRETQYF